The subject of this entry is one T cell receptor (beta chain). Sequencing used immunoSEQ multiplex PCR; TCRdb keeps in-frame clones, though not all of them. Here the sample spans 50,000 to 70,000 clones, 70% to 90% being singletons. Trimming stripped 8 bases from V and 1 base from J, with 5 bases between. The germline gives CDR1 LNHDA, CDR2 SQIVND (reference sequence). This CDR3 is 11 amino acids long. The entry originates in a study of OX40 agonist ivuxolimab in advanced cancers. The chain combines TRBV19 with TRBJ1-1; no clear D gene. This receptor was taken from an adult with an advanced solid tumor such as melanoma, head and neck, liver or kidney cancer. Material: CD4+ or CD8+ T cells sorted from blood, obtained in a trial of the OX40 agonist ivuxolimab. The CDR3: CASLGNTEAFF. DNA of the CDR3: TGTGCCAGTCTTGGGAACACTGAAGCTTTCTTT.